The 25 T cell receptor beta chains in this list originate from one sample, sequenced in a study of blood T cell repertoires in COVID-19. Measured with immunoSEQ multiplex PCR; TCRdb has only the in-frame clones, and not every one. The sample includes around 200,000 clones, roughly 84% of them seen just once. Sequenced input: peripheral blood. These receptors all come from a woman aged 80 or over with acute or convalescent COVID-19.

V gene TRBV11-2 combines with J gene TRBJ1-2; D possibly corresponds to TRBD1 (5 bases). This CDR3 spans 16 amino acids. Between the trimmed V and J ends, which lost 1 base and 6 bases, there was a span of 18 bases. The germline V gene encodes CDR1 SGHAT and CDR2 FQNNGV. This CDR3 reads CASSLGGVRGLNGYTF. CDR3 sequence (DNA): TGTGCCAGCAGCTTAGGAGGAGTTAGGGGCCTAAATGGCTACACCTTC.

The chain uses TRBV6-5 and TRBJ2-3, with TRBD2 as a possible D gene (6 bases). CDR3 length: 14 residues. V was clipped by 6 bases and J by 0 bases, with 10 bases between them. Germline values: CDR1 MNHEY, CDR2 SVGAGI. CDR3 coding DNA: TGTGCCAGCAGATCTGGGACTAGCACAGATACGCAGTATTTT. It yields the protein CASRSGTSTDTQYF.

J is TRBJ1-2 and V is TRBV7-9, with 8 bases identical to TRBD1. V was pared by 5 bases and J by 0 bases, with 5 bases of the junction left unmatched. CDR3 length: 15 amino acids. Germline values: CDR1 SEHNR, CDR2 FQNEAQ (reference sequence). In DNA, the CDR3 is TGTGCCAGCAGCCCGGACAGGGCATCTAACTATGGCTACACCTTC. Protein: CASSPDRASNYGYTF.

This chain links TRBV9 with TRBJ2-1; D gene ambiguous. V gave up 0 bases and J gave up 2 bases, with 12 bases separating them. Germline CDR1 reads SGDLS; CDR2 reads YYNGEE. This CDR3 has 16 amino acids. Here the CDR3 reads CASSVGRRSTYNEQFF. The CDR3 DNA is TGTGCCAGCAGCGTAGGCCGGAGAAGCACCTACAATGAGCAGTTCTTC. Based on the CDR3 plus reference TRBV9 and TRBJ2-1, the full variable domain is DSGVTQTPKHLITATGQRVTLRCSPRSGDLSVYWYQQSLDQGLQFLIQYYNGEERAKGNILERFSAQQFPDLHSELNLSSLELGDSALYFCASSVGRRSTYNEQFFGPGTRLTVL.

The rearrangement uses TRBV30 and TRBJ1-6, with D possibly TRBD1 on 5 matching bases. There are 13 residues in the CDR3. V gave up 6 bases and J gave up 9 bases, with 15 bases separating them. Germline V CDR1 and CDR2: GTSNPN, SVGIG (reference sequence). CDR3 region: CACGPDTLSPLHF. Written as DNA, the CDR3 is TGTGCCTGTGGACCGGACACCCTTTCACCCCTCCACTTT.

The chain employs TRBV4-2 and TRBJ2-6; a weak D match, TRBD2 (5 bases). Trimming removed 0 bases at V and 0 bases at J, with 15 bases between. Germline lookup yields CDR1 LGHNA and CDR2 YNFKEQ. CDR3 length: 19 amino acids. The CDR3 loop is CASSQDEDLRRSGANVLTF. CDR3 nucleotide sequence: TGTGCCAGCAGCCAAGATGAGGACTTACGGCGCTCTGGGGCCAACGTCCTGACTTTC.

V usage is TRBV3-1 (or the pseudogene TRBV3-2) and J usage is TRBJ1-1, with a tentative D call TRBD1 (6 bases). Looked up from germline, CDR1 is LGHDT and CDR2 is YNNKEL (reference sequence). The V gene lost 0 bases and the J gene lost 6 bases, with 11 bases spanning the gap. This CDR3 is built from 14 residues. CDR3 nucleotides: TGTGCCAGCAGCCAAGAGGAGGACAGCCCTGAAGCTTTCTTT. It is translated as CASSQEEDSPEAFF.

The chain joins TRBV2 to TRBJ2-7; 9 nucleotides align to TRBD1. V lost 8 bases, J lost 2 bases, and 7 bases stayed unmatched. Germline V gene data show CDR1 as SNHLY and CDR2 as FYNNEI. The CDR3 runs 14 residues. The CDR3: CASAIGTGPYEQYF. The CDR3 DNA reads as TGTGCCAGCGCCATTGGGACAGGGCCCTACGAGCAGTACTTC. The variable domain in full, with the rest retrieved from reference TRBV2 and TRBJ2-7, is EPEVTQTPSHQVTQMGQEVILRCVPISNHLYFYWYRQILGQKVEFLVSFYNNEISEKSEIFDDQFSVERPDGSNFTLKIRSTKLEDSAMYFCASAIGTGPYEQYFGPGTRLTVT.

Comment on this clone: A junction boundary mismatches the germline segment, possibly from a read error. At the DNA level, this CDR3 is encoded by other sequences in the same sample as well. The chain employs TRBV18 and TRBJ1-1; D call uncertain. The germline gives CDR1 KGHSH, CDR2 LQKENI. The CDR3 spans 16 residues. CDR3 amino acids: CASSPFQPDTNTEAFF. DNA for the CDR3: TGTGCCAGCTCACCATTCCAGCCCGACACCAACACCGAAGCTTTCTTT.

V is TRBV3-1 (or the pseudogene TRBV3-2) and J is TRBJ2-5; D is unresolved. V was pared by 0 bases and J by 4 bases, with 6 bases between. This CDR3 has 13 residues. The germline V gene encodes CDR1 LGHDT and CDR2 YNNKEL (reference sequence). The CDR3 DNA is TGTGCCAGCAGCCAAGATCCGGGAGAGACCCAGTACTTC. Amino acids: CASSQDPGETQYF.

The rearrangement uses TRBV11-2 and TRBJ1-6, with a possible D match to TRBD1 (6 bases). Between the trimmed V and J ends, which lost 5 bases and 10 bases, there was a span of 18 bases. Germline CDR1 SGHAT, CDR2 FQNNGV. The CDR3 covers 15 residues. The DNA for the CDR3 is TGTGCCAGCAGCCTTTCTTCAGGGGAGGGATCACCCCTCCACTTT. Encoded protein: CASSLSSGEGSPLHF.

This clone was recorded at least ten times. V is TRBV3-1 (or the pseudogene TRBV3-2) and J is TRBJ2-3; 10 nucleotides agree with TRBD2. Germline V CDR1 and CDR2: LGHDT, YNNKEL (reference sequence). Unmatched junction bases numbered 8, after V lost 4 bases and J lost 4 bases. The CDR3 has 16 residues. For the CDR3, the DNA is TGTGCCAGCAGCCTGCGGCCTAGCGGGGGCCCAGATACGCAGTATTTT. Amino acid sequence: CASSLRPSGGPDTQYF.

This chain links TRBV19 with TRBJ2-7; 9 bases align to TRBD1. Looked up from germline, CDR1 is LNHDA and CDR2 is SQIVND (reference sequence). There are 14 residues in the CDR3. V was pared by 4 bases and J by 4 bases, with 5 bases of the junction left unmatched. The CDR3 sequence: CASSTTGGRYEQYF. The CDR3 DNA is TGTGCCAGTAGTACCACAGGGGGCCGGTACGAGCAGTACTTC.

Details on this clone: The same CDR3 also results from other DNA sequences found in this sample. The chain employs TRBV9 and TRBJ2-7, with TRBD2 identical over 11 bases. The trim removed 0 bases at V and 4 bases at J, leaving 3 bases unmatched. This CDR3 is 15 amino acids long. CDR1 is SGDLS, CDR2 YYNGEE, per germline. DNA for the CDR3: TGTGCCAGCAGCGTAGCCGGGACTAGCGGATACGAGCAGTACTTC. Encoded protein: CASSVAGTSGYEQYF.

The chain uses TRBV7-9 and TRBJ2-1, with a possible D match to TRBD2 (7 bases). Trimming stripped 1 base from V and 4 bases from J, with 14 bases between. From germline, CDR1 is SEHNR and CDR2 FQNEAQ (reference sequence). The CDR3 is 16 amino acids. CDR3 sequence (DNA): TGTGCCAGCAGCTTAGGGGCAGCGGGGACATACAATGAGCAGTTCTTC. Translating it yields CASSLGAAGTYNEQFF. The variable domain in full, completed from reference TRBV7-9 and TRBJ2-1, reads DTGVSQNPRHKITKRGQNVTFRCDPISEHNRLYWYRQTLGQGPEFLTYFQNEAQLEKSRLLSDRFSAERPKGSFSTLEIQRTEQGDSAMYLCASSLGAAGTYNEQFFGPGTRLTVL.

The chain recombines TRBV2 with TRBJ1-1; tentative D call: TRBD1 (5 bases). Germline loops: CDR1 SNHLY, CDR2 FYNNEI. Trimming removed 7 bases at V and 7 bases at J, with 10 bases between. This CDR3 spans 11 amino acids. CDR3 DNA sequence: TGTGCCAGCACCCTAAGGGGTGAAGCTTTCTTT. Translating gives CASTLRGEAFF.

V usage is TRBV7-9 and J usage is TRBJ1-1; 11 nucleotides align to TRBD1. Germline V gene data show CDR1 as SEHNR and CDR2 as FQNEAQ (reference sequence). CDR3 size: 14 residues. The J segment lost 4 bases and the V segment lost 5 bases, leaving 3 bases of the junction unmatched. The CDR3 sequence is CASSPGQGGTEAFF. CDR3 DNA sequence: TGTGCCAGCAGCCCGGGACAGGGGGGCACTGAAGCTTTCTTT.

The rearrangement joins TRBV7-9 to TRBJ2-1; maybe TRBD1 (5 bases). CDR1 is SEHNR and CDR2 is FQNEAQ in the germline V gene (reference sequence). The CDR3 spans 13 residues. V gave up 1 base and J gave up 10 bases, with 11 bases separating them. For the CDR3, the DNA is TGTGCCAGCAGCTTAGGGCAGGGAAGGGAGCAGTTCTTC. Amino acid sequence: CASSLGQGREQFF. Variable domain in full (rest from reference TRBV7-9 and TRBJ2-1): DTGVSQNPRHKITKRGQNVTFRCDPISEHNRLYWYRQTLGQGPEFLTYFQNEAQLEKSRLLSDRFSAERPKGSFSTLEIQRTEQGDSAMYLCASSLGQGREQFFGPGTRLTVL.

This chain joins TRBV24-1 and TRBJ2-2, with 9 bases matching TRBD2. This CDR3 has 16 residues. The germline V gene encodes CDR1 KGHDR and CDR2 SFDVKD. Trimming cost V 2 bases and J 7 bases; bases outside gene matches: 7. In DNA form, the CDR3 reads TGTGCCACCAGTGATTCAAAGCGGGGGGTTGTCGGGGAGCTGTTTTTT. This sequence encodes CATSDSKRGVVGELFF.

The rearrangement links TRBV5-4 to TRBJ2-1; 7 bases are shared with TRBD2. The length of the CDR3 is 13 residues. V dropped 3 bases and J dropped 9; count of bases not matched to a gene: 6. Per the germline V gene, CDR1 is SGHNT and CDR2 is YYREEE (reference sequence). The CDR3 DNA is TGTGCCAGCAGCTCCGCCGGCGGGGGTGAGCAGTTCTTC. Translated: CASSSAGGGEQFF.

In this sample, this clone turned up once. The CDR3 loop reads CASSQEKIRGKLFF. CDR3 sequence (DNA): TGCGCCAGCAGCCAAGAGAAAATCCGGGGAAAACTGTTTTTT. The chain links TRBV4-3 to TRBJ1-4, with no clear D. The CDR3 contains 14 residues. The germline V gene has CDR1 LGHNA and CDR2 YSLEER. Trimming left V 0 bases short and J 10 bases short, with 12 bases between.

V gene TRBV5-1 combines with J gene TRBJ2-5; TRBD2 aligns across 7 bases. CDR1 is SGHRS, CDR2 YFSETQ, per germline. The J segment lost 5 bases and the V segment lost 1 base, leaving 8 bases of the junction unmatched. This CDR3 spans 15 amino acids. The CDR3: CASSLIGRSGETQYF. In DNA form, the CDR3 reads TGCGCCAGCAGCTTGATCGGGAGGTCCGGGGAGACCCAGTACTTC.

The rearrangement joins TRBV2 to TRBJ1-4, with 12 positions matching TRBD1. The germline V gene encodes CDR1 SNHLY and CDR2 FYNNEI. CDR3 size: 15 residues. Unmatched junction bases numbered 3, after V lost 4 bases and J lost 6 bases. The CDR3 here is CASSAGTGGYEKLFF. The CDR3 DNA is TGTGCCAGCAGTGCGGGGACAGGGGGCTATGAAAAACTGTTTTTT.

The chain combines TRBV19 with TRBJ1-3, with TRBD1 matching over 12 bases. Germline CDR1 LNHDA, CDR2 SQIVND (reference sequence). After removal of 5 bases from V and 4 bases from J, the junction contained 12 bases not matched to a gene. This CDR3 comprises 18 residues. CDR3 loop: CASSPFRDRGLRGNTIYF. CDR3 nucleotides: TGTGCCAGTAGTCCATTCCGGGACAGGGGGCTGCGAGGAAACACCATATATTTT.

V and J are TRBV15 and TRBJ1-4; no definite D call. The CDR3 runs to 12 residues. The ends were cut back, 3 bases at V and 7 bases at J, with 6 bases in the middle. Germline loops: CDR1 LNHNV, CDR2 YYDKDF (reference sequence). This chain's CDR3 is CATSRRVEKLFF. The CDR3 DNA follows: TGTGCCACCAGCAGGAGGGTTGAAAAACTGTTTTTT.